Below are 18 T cell receptor beta chains sequenced from a single sample in a study of human CD8 memory T cell subsets. UMI-labeled 5' RACE produced the TCR beta libraries. From the 5' RACE reads, TCRdb lists one entry per CDR3 protein and no DNA. The listing contains approximately 5,000 distinct CDR3 sequences. The sample was CD8+ effector memory T cells (TEM) sorted from PBMCs. Specified subset: effector memory CD8 T cells, CCR7- CD45RO+ CD95+. Receptor source: a human donor in good health.

V gene TRBV6-2 or TRBV6-3 combines with J gene TRBJ2-5. Germline V lookup: CDR1 MNHEY, CDR2 SVGEGT. The CDR3 spans 14 residues. This CDR3 is CASSYSGVQETQYF.

This clonotype is classed as medium-sized by frequency. The chain is built from TRBV4-3 and TRBJ2-1; the D call of TRBD2 rests on TCRdb alone, since no DNA is present to check it. There are 15 residues in the CDR3. From germline, CDR1 is LGHNA and CDR2 YSLEER. CDR3 protein: CASSHRTGDYNEQFF.

The gene calls are TRBV4-3 and TRBJ2-2; TCRdb proposes TRBD1, but this gene call is untestable without DNA. The CDR3 is 19 amino acids. The germline V gene has CDR1 LGHNA and CDR2 YSLEER. The CDR3 protein is CASSQATEGAGWNTGELFF.

The rearrangement links TRBV6-4 to TRBJ2-3; there is no DNA to check the TCRdb D call of TRBD1. The CDR3 runs 14 residues. Germline CDR1 reads MRHNA; CDR2 reads SNTAGT. The CDR3 sequence: CASSGTGGTDTQYF.

This chain joins TRBV6-5 and TRBJ1-4; the D gene TCRdb calls, TRBD1, cannot be checked with no DNA. Germline V lookup: CDR1 MNHEY, CDR2 SVGAGI. This CDR3 is 14 amino acids long. CDR3 sequence reads: CASSSGQGGEKLFF.

The rearrangement joins TRBV6-1 to TRBJ1-1; TCRdb gives TRBD1 as the D gene, but with no DNA this cannot be confirmed. The CDR3 is 15 amino acids. Germline V lookup: CDR1 MNHNS, CDR2 SASEGT. This chain's CDR3 is CASSLRPEMNTEAFF.

The CDR3: CSARDGLAEAKNIQYF. The chain has TRBV20-1 and TRBJ2-4; TCRdb lists TRBD2, though no DNA is available to test this call. This CDR3 spans 16 amino acids. Germline V gene data show CDR1 as DFQATT and CDR2 as SNEGSKA (reference sequence).

The CDR3 spells CASSPSSGTYNEQFF. The gene calls are TRBV6-4 and TRBJ2-1; TCRdb indicates TRBD2, and absent DNA this call remains unverified. The CDR3 totals 15 residues. CDR1 is MRHNA and CDR2 is SNTAGT in the germline V gene.

The V gene is TRBV3-1, the J gene TRBJ2-3. Germline V gene sequence: CDR1 LGHDT, CDR2 YNNKEL (reference sequence). The CDR3 extends over 17 amino acids. The CDR3 is CASSLELGEVATDTQYF.

This sequence joins TRBV3-1 and TRBJ2-2; TCRdb lists TRBD2, though no DNA is available to test this call. The CDR3 covers 17 residues. Looked up from germline, CDR1 is LGHDT and CDR2 is YNNKEL (reference sequence). The CDR3 is CASSQEGGLPSTGELFF.

Considering frequency, this clonotype is medium-sized (0.01 to 0.1%). V gene TRBV6-2 or TRBV6-3 combines with J gene TRBJ2-3; TCRdb's D call, TRBD1, is unchecked because there is no DNA. The CDR3 extends over 15 amino acids. Germline CDR1 reads MNHEY; CDR2 reads SVGEGT. The CDR3 reads CASSYEGGDTDTQYF.

The J gene is TRBJ2-7, the V gene TRBV20-1; TCRdb's D call, TRBD1, is unchecked because there is no DNA. Germline values: CDR1 DFQATT, CDR2 SNEGSKA (reference sequence). This CDR3 has 12 residues. CDR3 loop: CSAREGEYEQYF.

The chain carries TRBV24-1 and TRBJ2-2. The CDR3 has 13 amino acids. Germline CDR1 KGHDR, CDR2 SFDVKD. The CDR3 region is CATSLTETGELFF.

This chain links TRBV6-4 with TRBJ2-3; TCRdb proposes TRBD1, but this gene call is untestable without DNA. CDR1 MRHNA and CDR2 SNTAGT come from the germline V gene. The CDR3 spans 15 residues. Here the CDR3 reads CASSDRGQGSDTQYF.

The chain recombines TRBV4-1 with TRBJ1-6. This CDR3 region has 16 residues. The germline CDR1 and CDR2 sequences are MGHRA and YSYEKL. CDR3 in amino acids: CASSQDPGLANSPLHF.

The rearrangement links TRBV29-1 to TRBJ1-1. The germline V gene has CDR1 SQVTM and CDR2 ANQGSEA. The CDR3 is 12 residues long. The CDR3 loop reads CSVVGRNTEAFF.

The V call is TRBV6-4, the J call TRBJ2-2. Germline V gene lookup returns CDR1 MRHNA and CDR2 SNTAGT. This CDR3 is 15 amino acids long. CDR3 sequence reads: CASSDGGENTGELFF.

The J gene is TRBJ2-7, the V gene TRBV4-2; the D gene TCRdb calls, TRBD2, cannot be checked with no DNA. The length of the CDR3 is 17 residues. Germline CDR1 is LGHNA and CDR2 is YNFKEQ. CDR3 loop: CASSRSGERGIGYEQYF.